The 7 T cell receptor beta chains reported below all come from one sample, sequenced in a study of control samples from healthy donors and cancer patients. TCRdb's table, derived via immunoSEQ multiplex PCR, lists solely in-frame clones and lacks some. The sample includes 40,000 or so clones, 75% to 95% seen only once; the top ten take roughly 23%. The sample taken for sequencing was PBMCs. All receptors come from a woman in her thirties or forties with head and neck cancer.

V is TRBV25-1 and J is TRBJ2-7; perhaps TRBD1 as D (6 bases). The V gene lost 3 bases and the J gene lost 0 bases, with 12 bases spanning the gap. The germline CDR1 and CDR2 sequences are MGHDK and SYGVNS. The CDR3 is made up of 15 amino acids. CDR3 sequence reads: CASSDPQGDSYEQYF. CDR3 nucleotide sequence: TGTGCCAGCAGTGACCCACAGGGAGACTCCTACGAGCAGTACTTC.

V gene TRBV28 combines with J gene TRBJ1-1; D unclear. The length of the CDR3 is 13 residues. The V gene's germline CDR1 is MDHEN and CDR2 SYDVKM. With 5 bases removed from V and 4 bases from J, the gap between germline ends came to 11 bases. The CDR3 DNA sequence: TGTGCCAGCAGTCCCCGGAGGAGCACTGAAGCTTTCTTT. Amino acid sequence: CASSPRRSTEAFF.

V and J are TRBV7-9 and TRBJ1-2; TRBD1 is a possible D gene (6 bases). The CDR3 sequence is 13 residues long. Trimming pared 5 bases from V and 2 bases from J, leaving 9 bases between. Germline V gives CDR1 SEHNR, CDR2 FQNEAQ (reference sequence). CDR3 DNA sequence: TGTGCCAGCAGCCAAGGACAGAACTATGGCTACACCTTC. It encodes CASSQGQNYGYTF.

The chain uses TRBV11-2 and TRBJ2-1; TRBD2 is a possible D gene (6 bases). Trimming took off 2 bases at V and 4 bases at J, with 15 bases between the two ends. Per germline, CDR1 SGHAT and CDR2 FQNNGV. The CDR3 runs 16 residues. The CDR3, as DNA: TGTGCCAGCAGCTTATATGGCGCGGGAAGGTACAATGAGCAGTTCTTC. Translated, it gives CASSLYGAGRYNEQFF.

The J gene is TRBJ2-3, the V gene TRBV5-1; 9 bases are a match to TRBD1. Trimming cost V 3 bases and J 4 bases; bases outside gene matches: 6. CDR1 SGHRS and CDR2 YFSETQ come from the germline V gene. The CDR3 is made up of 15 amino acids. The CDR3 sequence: CASSSGTGTADTQYF. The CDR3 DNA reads TGCGCCAGCAGCTCCGGGACAGGGACGGCAGATACGCAGTATTTT.

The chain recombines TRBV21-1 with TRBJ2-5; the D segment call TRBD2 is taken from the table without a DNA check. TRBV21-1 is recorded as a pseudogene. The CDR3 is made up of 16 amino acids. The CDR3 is CASSHNTSGVQETQYF. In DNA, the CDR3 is TGTGCCAGCAGCCACAATACTAGCGGAGTACAAGAGACCCAGTACTTC.

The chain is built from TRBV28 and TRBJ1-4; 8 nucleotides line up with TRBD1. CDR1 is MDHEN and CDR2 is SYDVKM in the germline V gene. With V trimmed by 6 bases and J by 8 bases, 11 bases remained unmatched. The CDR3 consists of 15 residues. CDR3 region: CASRTGASGREKLFF. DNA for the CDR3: TGTGCCAGCAGGACAGGGGCCTCCGGAAGAGAAAAACTGTTTTTT.